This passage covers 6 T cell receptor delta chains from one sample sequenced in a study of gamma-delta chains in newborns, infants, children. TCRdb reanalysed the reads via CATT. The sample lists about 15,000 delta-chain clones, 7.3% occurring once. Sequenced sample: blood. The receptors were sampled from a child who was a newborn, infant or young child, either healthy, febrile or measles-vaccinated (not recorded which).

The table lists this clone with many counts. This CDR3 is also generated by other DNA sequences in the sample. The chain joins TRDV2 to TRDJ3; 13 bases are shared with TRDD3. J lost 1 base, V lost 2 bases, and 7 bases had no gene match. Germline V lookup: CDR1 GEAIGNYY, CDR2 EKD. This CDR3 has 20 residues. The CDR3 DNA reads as TGTGCCTGTGACAAAGTACTGGGGGATACGCGGTCCTGGGACACCCGACAGATGTTTTTC. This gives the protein CACDKVLGDTRSWDTRQMFF.

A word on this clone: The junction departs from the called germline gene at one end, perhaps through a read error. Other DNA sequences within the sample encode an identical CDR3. CDR3 nucleotide sequence: TGTGCCTGTGACCCGGTACTGGGGATAAGGGGCTCCTGGGACACCCGACAGATGTTCTTC. This sequence encodes CACDPVLGIRGSWDTRQMFF. V gene TRDV2 combines with J gene TRDJ3, with 7 bases fitting TRDD3. This CDR3 spans 20 amino acids. Germline V gene sequence: CDR1 GEAIGNYY, CDR2 EKD.

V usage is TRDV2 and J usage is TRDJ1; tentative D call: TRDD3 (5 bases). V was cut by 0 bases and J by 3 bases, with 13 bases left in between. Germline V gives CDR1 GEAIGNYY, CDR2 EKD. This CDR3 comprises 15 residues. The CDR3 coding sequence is TGTGCCTGTGACACCGGGGAGGGGGGCGCCGATAAACTCATCTTT. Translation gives CACDTGEGGADKLIF.

The CDR3, as DNA: TGTGCCTGTGACACGATGACTGGGGGGATCTCCTGGGACACCCGACAGATGTTTTTC. Translated, it gives CACDTMTGGISWDTRQMFF. The V gene is TRDV2, the J gene TRDJ3; TRDD3 agrees at 8 bases. The V gene's germline CDR1 is GEAIGNYY and CDR2 EKD. The CDR3 spans 19 residues. V lost 1 base and J lost 0; bases outside the gene matches: 7.

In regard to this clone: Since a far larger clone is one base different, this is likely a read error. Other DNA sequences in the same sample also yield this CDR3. CDR3: CACDVLGDTWDTRQMFF. CDR3 DNA: TGTGCCTGTGACGTACTAGGGGATACCTGGGACACCCGACAGATGTTTTTC. The chain has TRDV2 and TRDJ3; TRDD3 aligns across 7 bases. The length of the CDR3 is 17 residues. CDR1 GEAIGNYY and CDR2 EKD come from the germline V gene. V was clipped by 3 bases and J by 2 bases; unmatched bases: 6.

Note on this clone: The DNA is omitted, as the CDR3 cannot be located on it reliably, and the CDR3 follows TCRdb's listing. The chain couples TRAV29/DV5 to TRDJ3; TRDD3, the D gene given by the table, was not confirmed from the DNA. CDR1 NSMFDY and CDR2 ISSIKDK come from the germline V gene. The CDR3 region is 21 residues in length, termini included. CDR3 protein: CSVLLCSKRTGGCWDTRQMFF.